Here is one TCR beta chain with its context. Its antigen is undetermined. This record belongs to a study of graft-versus-host responses after intestinal transplantation. General study results and limits: Analysis identified GvH clones in recipient marrow, with some appearing first in ileum or blood. The presence of high graft-versus-host to host-versus-graft clonal ratios in allografts characterized patients with graft-donor T cell macrochimerism.

Assay: immunoSEQ multiplex PCR; the TCRdb copy retains only in-frame clones and omits some. Of tens of thousands of clones detected, about 90% appear once; the ten largest clones hold 1.5% to 2%. The CDR3 is 15 residues long. Germline-derived CDR1 and CDR2 are MNHEY and SVGAGI. The V end was cut by 5 bases, the J end by 0 bases, with 11 bases between. The V and J genes are TRBV6-5 and TRBJ2-1; D is undetermined. Sequenced here: PBMCs, sampled 26 days after transplant. This receptor was obtained from a human patient who received an intestinal transplant, so some T cells may come from the graft donor. The CDR3 spells CASSTSLSSYNEQFF. CDR3 DNA: TGTGCCAGCAGTACGTCCCTCAGCTCCTACAATGAGCAGTTCTTC.